This note documents a single TCR beta chain sequence. These data originate in a study of blood T cell repertoires in COVID-19. About the research overall: The study drew acute and convalescent COVID-19 samples from the United States, Italy and Spain. In each case, the material was cDNA or gDNA derived from T cells, B-cell-depleted T cells, or PBMCs.

The germline V and J ends were trimmed by 2 bases and 2 bases, with 10 bases remaining between them. The CDR3 totals 14 residues. Per the germline V gene, CDR1 is GTSNPN and CDR2 is SVGIG (reference sequence). Original data processing: Amplification of reference gene primers was used by the study to estimate nucleated cell counts. TCRdb's copy holds only in-frame clones and misses some; the assay was immunoSEQ multiplex PCR. The V and J calls and clone size are taken from that table; D and trimming were inferred from the DNA. The sample yields some 110,000 clones, 80% to 90% seen once. Material: peripheral blood. This chain links TRBV30 with TRBJ1-3; D remains unclear. The TCR sequence derives from a man between 65 and 79 years old who had recovered from COVID-19. CDR3 DNA: TGTGCCTGGAGTCTACGGTTTGCTGGAAACACCATATATTTT. It yields the protein CAWSLRFAGNTIYF.